This TCR beta chain was found in a study of identical twins (TCRdb year 2016). Regarding the research as a whole: TCR alpha and beta repertoires from monozygotic twins, unrelated adults of various ages and cord blood were deep-sequenced to test whether fetal clonotypes persist. Replicate twin experiments were performed at different times using different library preparation protocols to rule out contamination.

V loses 3 bases at its end and J loses 4 bases; junction bases beyond the gene matches: 4. Counted from cysteine to phenylalanine, this CDR3 has 15 amino acids. Just CDR3 DNA is preserved here, 45 bases in frame from base 1. The germline V gene encodes CDR1 MNHNS and CDR2 SASEGT. Libraries came from 5' RACE. Sequencing used an Illumina HiSeq 2000. Template switching introduced a universal primer binding site; the final cDNA contained a unique molecular identifier, enabling accurate counting of TCR cDNA molecules. Specific primers in the conserved constant-segment region were used to synthesize first-strand cDNA for TCR alpha and beta chains. To control for contamination, every cDNA library carried two barcodes: a SMART-Mk sample barcode plus Illumina barcodes. TruSeq adapter sequences, together with Illumina sample barcodes, were added in two successive PCR steps. The TCR alpha and beta cDNA libraries were sequenced on the Illumina HiSeq platform using custom primers. Per the original workflow: Raw reads were processed with MiGEC to extract unique molecular identifiers, and MiXCR was used to determine CDR3 positions. For each individual, recombination models were inferred using an EM algorithm with the repgenHMM and IGoR tools. Shared clonotype analysis was performed with the tcR package in R, normalizing sharing by the product of cloneset sizes. To study raw recombination free of thymic and clonal selection effects, out-of-frame nonproductive sequences were analyzed. In TCRdb, the public reads were trimmed at Q25 with fastp and aligned with MiXCR, with productive beta chains retained. CDR3 protein sequences are deduplicated, and each keeps its most common genes and DNA. These V and J calls rely on TCRdb rather than the paper's analysis. The sample table contains about 240,000 distinct CDR3 sequences; only one count was recorded for approximately 7.9% of them. About 5.6% of the sample goes to the ten largest clones.

General findings and caveats noted by the study authors: Abundant cord blood beta clonotypes carried fewer insertions; young adult naive repertoires showed a weaker similar trend, while memory repertoires showed none. Excess twin sharing in beta out-of-frame sequences was weaker because fewer shared sequences lowered the signal-to-noise ratio. Compared with coincidental sharing between unrelated individuals, out-of-frame TCR alpha sequences shared between twins showed an excess of sequences with low generation probability. In monozygotic twins, recombination models systematically underestimated out-of-frame TCR alpha sharing, but the models matched the sharing seen between unrelated individuals. Conclusions relied on cross-sectional statistical analysis, since the same donors could not be followed over many years. Zero-insertion analyses could be partly confounded by invariant T cells such as MAIT and iNKT, though diverse VJ usage argued against such confounding for most clonotypes.

Every donor in the study was a healthy Caucasian. The twin cohort comprised three pairs of female monozygotic twins, all aged about 18 to 29 years. CD4+ and CD8+ T cell populations were isolated with positive isolation kits from Invitrogen. For this clonotype: The antigen it binds to is not known. The sample holds no much larger clone one base away, and base qualities are not on file.

This sample was also put to use in a study of yellow fever vaccine responses in identical twins. As the second study states: The authors reported that the T cell response to vaccination in identical twins appeared partly convergent and partly personalized. The study precisely tracked vaccine-responding T cell clones in identical twins.

This TCR came from a woman aged 18-29 years in good health. Recombination joined TRBV6-1 with TRBJ2-5; 11 nucleotides in the junction match TRBD1. Sample: CD8+ T cells sorted from blood. DNA sequence: TGTGCCAGCAGTGACCCCGGGACAGGGGGAGAGACCCAGTACTTC. Translated, it gives CASSDPGTGGETQYF.